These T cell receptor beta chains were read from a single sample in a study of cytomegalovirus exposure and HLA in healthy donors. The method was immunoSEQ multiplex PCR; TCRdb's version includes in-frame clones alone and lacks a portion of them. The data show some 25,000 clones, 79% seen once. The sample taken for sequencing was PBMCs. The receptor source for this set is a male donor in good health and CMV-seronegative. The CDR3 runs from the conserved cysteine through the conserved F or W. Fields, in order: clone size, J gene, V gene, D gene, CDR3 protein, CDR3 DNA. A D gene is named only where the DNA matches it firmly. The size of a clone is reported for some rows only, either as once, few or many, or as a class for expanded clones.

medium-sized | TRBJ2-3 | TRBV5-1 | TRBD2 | CASSNEAGGTDTQYF | TGCGCCAGCAGCAACGAAGCGGGGGGCACAGATACGCAGTATTTT
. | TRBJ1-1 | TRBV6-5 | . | CASSYGQSTGTEAFF | TGTGCCAGCAGTTACGGACAATCTACAGGCACTGAAGCTTTCTTT
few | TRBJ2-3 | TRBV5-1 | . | CASSLFREFTDTQYF | TGCGCCAGCAGCTTGTTCCGGGAATTCACAGATACGCAGTATTTT
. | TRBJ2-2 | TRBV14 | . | CASSPRPPVANTGELFF | TGTGCCAGCAGCCCCCGTCCGCCAGTCGCGAACACCGGGGAGCTGTTTTTT
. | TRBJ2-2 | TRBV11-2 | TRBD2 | CASTPPGLENTGELFF | TGTGCCAGCACGCCGCCGGGACTAGAGAACACCGGGGAGCTGTTTTTT
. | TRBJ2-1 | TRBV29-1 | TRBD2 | CSVYGTSGTDEQFF | TGCAGCGTCTACGGGACTAGCGGGACCGATGAGCAGTTCTTC
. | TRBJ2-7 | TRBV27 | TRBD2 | CASSSLTSGGYSYEQYF | TGTGCCAGCAGTTCCCTAACTAGCGGGGGCTACTCCTACGAGCAGTACTTC
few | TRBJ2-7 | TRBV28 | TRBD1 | CASSLGTDSYEQYF | TGTGCCAGCAGTCTCGGGACAGATTCCTACGAGCAGTACTTC
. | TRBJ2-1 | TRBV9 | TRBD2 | CASSQPGLAGGDEQFF | TGTGCCAGCAGCCAACCGGGGCTAGCGGGAGGGGATGAGCAGTTCTTC
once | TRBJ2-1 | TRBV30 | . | CAWSWTVYNEQFF | TGTGCCTGGAGTTGGACAGTCTACAATGAGCAGTTCTTC
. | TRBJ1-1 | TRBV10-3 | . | CAISELPGGVNTEAFF | TGTGCCATCAGTGAGCTTCCCGGGGGGGTGAACACTGAAGCTTTCTTT
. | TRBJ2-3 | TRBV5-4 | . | CASTPAAPTDTQYF | TGTGCCAGCACCCCCGCGGCACCCACAGATACGCAGTATTTT
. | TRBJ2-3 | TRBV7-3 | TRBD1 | CASSPGQGAIIGTDTQYF | TGTGCCAGCAGCCCCGGACAGGGGGCAATAATTGGCACAGATACGCAGTATTTT
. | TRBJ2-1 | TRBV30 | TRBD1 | CACTGLFGTGDNEQFF | TGTGCCTGTACAGGGCTATTTGGGACAGGGGACAATGAGCAGTTCTTC
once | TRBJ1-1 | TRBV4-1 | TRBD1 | CASSEDRAFMNTEAFF | TGCGCCAGCAGCGAGGACAGGGCCTTCATGAACACTGAAGCTTTCTTT
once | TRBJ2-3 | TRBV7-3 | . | CASSSRGGDTQYF | TGTGCCAGCAGCTCTCGTGGGGGGGATACGCAGTATTTT
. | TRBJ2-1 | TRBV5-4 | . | CASSSWGTTSYNEQFF | TGTGCCAGCAGCTCATGGGGGACAACTTCCTACAATGAGCAGTTCTTC
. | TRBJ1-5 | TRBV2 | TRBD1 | CASRGDRGKGNQPQHF | TGTGCCTCACGAGGGGACAGGGGCAAGGGCAATCAGCCCCAGCATTTT
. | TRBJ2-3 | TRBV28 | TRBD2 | CASRRRLAGTTSTDTQYF | TGTGCCAGTAGACGACGACTAGCGGGAACTACTAGCACAGATACGCAGTATTTT
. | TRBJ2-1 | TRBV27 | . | CASSQRQGLYNEQFF | TGTGCCAGCAGCCAACGGCAGGGATTGTACAATGAGCAGTTCTTC
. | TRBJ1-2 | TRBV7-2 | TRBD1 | CASSPGQGYGYTF | TGTGCCAGCAGCCCTGGACAGGGGTATGGCTACACCTTC
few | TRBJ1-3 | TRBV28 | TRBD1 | CASSPPTGDSDTIYF | TGTGCCAGCAGTCCCCCAACAGGGGACAGTGACACCATATATTTT
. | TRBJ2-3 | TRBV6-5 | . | CASRNSGSGDTQYF | TGTGCCAGCCGTAATTCCGGGTCCGGCGATACGCAGTATTTT
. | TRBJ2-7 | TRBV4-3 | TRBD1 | CASSQDWGGQGSYEQYF | TGCGCCAGCAGCCAAGATTGGGGGGGACAGGGATCCTACGAGCAGTACTTC
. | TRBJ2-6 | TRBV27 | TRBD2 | CASSALAGVSSGANVLTF | TGTGCCAGCAGTGCCCTAGCGGGAGTTAGCTCTGGGGCCAACGTCCTGACTTTC
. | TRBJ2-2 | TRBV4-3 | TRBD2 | CASKLREGSGGELFF | TGCGCCAGCAAGCTCCGGGAGGGCAGTGGCGGGGAGCTGTTTTTT
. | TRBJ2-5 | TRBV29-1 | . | CSVEVGAQETQYF | TGCAGCGTTGAAGTGGGGGCGCAAGAGACCCAGTACTTC
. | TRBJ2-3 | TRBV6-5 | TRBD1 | CASSLRQGVTDTQYF | TGTGCCAGCAGCTTAAGACAGGGGGTCACAGATACGCAGTATTTT
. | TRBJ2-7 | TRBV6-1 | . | CASSAEGEQEGDYEQYF | TGTGCCAGCAGTGCAGAAGGGGAACAGGAGGGCGACTACGAGCAGTACTTC
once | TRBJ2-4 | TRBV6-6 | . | CASSRSGEIAKNIQYF | TGTGCCAGCAGCAGGAGCGGAGAGATAGCCAAAAACATTCAGTACTTC
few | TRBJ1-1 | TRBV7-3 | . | CASSLESRGTEAFF | TGTGCCAGCAGCTTAGAATCTCGAGGCACTGAAGCTTTCTTT
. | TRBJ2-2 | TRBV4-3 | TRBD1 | CASSQGKGASVANTGELFF | TGCGCCAGCAGCCAAGGCAAGGGGGCATCAGTCGCGAACACCGGGGAGCTGTTTTTT
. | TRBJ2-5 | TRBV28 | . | CASSLLPMPSQETQYF | TGTGCCAGCAGTTTACTCCCAATGCCGAGTCAAGAGACCCAGTACTTC
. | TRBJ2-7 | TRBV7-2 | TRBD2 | CASSLLAGGPRYEQYF | TGTGCCAGCAGCCTACTAGCGGGAGGGCCGAGGTACGAGCAGTACTTC
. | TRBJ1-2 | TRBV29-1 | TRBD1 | CSVEDIISLTGGQNYGYTF | TGCAGCGTTGAAGATATCATATCGCTAACAGGGGGCCAGAACTATGGCTACACCTTC
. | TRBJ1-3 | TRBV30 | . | CAWRQGLGNTIYF | TGTGCCTGGAGACAGGGATTGGGAAACACCATATATTTT
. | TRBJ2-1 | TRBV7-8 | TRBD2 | CASSSFGTSGYNEQFF | TGTGCCAGCAGCTCTTTCGGGACTAGTGGGTACAATGAGCAGTTCTTC
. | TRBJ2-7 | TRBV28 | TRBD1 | CASSLGQGMSYEQYF | TGTGCCAGCAGTTTAGGACAGGGAATGTCGTACGAGCAGTACTTC
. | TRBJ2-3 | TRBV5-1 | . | CASSLDSTTDTQYF | TGCGCCAGCAGCTTGGACAGCACCACAGATACGCAGTATTTT
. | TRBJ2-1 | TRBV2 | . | CASSVTRGEPRGSGVINEQFF | TGTGCCAGCTCAGTAACCAGGGGGGAGCCCCGGGGCAGCGGAGTTATAAATGAGCAGTTCTTC
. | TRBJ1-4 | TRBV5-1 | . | CASSPLGRMNEKLFF | TGCGCCAGCAGCCCCTTGGGGCGGATGAATGAAAAACTGTTTTTT
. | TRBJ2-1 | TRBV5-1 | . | CASSLGLADGEQFF | TGCGCCAGCAGCTTGGGGCTAGCAGACGGTGAGCAGTTCTTC
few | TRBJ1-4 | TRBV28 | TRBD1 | CASSSTGGLGEKLFF | TGTGCCAGCAGTTCAACAGGGGGCCTGGGTGAAAAACTGTTTTTT
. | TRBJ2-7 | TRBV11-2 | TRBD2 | CASSLVGGSSYEQYF | TGTGCCAGCAGCTTAGTGGGGGGGAGCTCCTACGAGCAGTACTTC
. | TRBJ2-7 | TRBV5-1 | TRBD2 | CASRLSGGRLYEQYF | TGCGCCAGCAGACTAAGCGGGGGGCGCCTCTACGAGCAGTACTTC
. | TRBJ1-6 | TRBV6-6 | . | CASRFPGGGYSPLHF | TGTGCCAGCAGATTCCCTGGGGGCGGGTATTCACCCCTCCACTTT
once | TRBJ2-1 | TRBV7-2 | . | CASSLRGNEQFF | TGTGCCAGCAGCCTAAGGGGCAATGAGCAGTTCTTC
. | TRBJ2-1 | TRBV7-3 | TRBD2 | CASSLNTASGKDEQFF | TGTGCCAGCAGCTTAAACACGGCTAGCGGGAAAGATGAGCAGTTCTTC